The 10 T cell receptor beta chains listed next were all sequenced from one sample in a study of Ad26.COV2.S vaccination and SARS-CoV-2 variants. The method was immunoSEQ multiplex PCR; TCRdb's version includes in-frame clones alone and lacks a portion of them. The table includes about 440,000 clones, around 90% detected once. Treatment described: around 19 received Ad26.COV2.S at low or high dose, single or two shots; roughly five received placebo; per-sample allocation not given. Day 63 after the first injection of vaccine or placebo was the sampling time. The source was peripheral blood, collected in a trial of Ad26.COV2.S vaccine versus placebo. These receptors came from a person aged 18-65 years who received the Ad26.COV2.S COVID-19 vaccine or a placebo.

As regards this clone: Other DNA sequences in the same sample also yield this CDR3. The chain employs TRBV28 and TRBJ2-2; TRBD1 might be the D (5 bases). The length of the CDR3 is 13 residues. The germline gives CDR1 MDHEN, CDR2 SYDVKM. V was trimmed by 1 base and J by 5 bases, leaving 5 bases between them. The CDR3 protein is CASSLSGTGELFF. For the CDR3, the DNA is TGTGCCAGCAGTTTATCAGGGACCGGGGAGCTGTTTTTT.

This chain joins TRBV7-3 and TRBJ2-1, with D possibly being TRBD2 (5 bases). This CDR3 contains 12 residues. Germline assignment: CDR1 SGHTA and CDR2 FQGTGA. The V gene lost 5 bases and the J gene lost 8 bases, with 10 bases spanning the gap. The DNA for the CDR3 is TGTGCCAGCAGCCACCCGGGGTATGAGCAGTTCTTC. Translating gives CASSHPGYEQFF.

The chain couples TRBV19 to TRBJ2-2; 7 bases agree with TRBD1. The V and J ends lost 7 bases and 0 bases, in that order; junction bases with no gene match: 11. This CDR3 spans 17 amino acids. Germline V gene sequence: CDR1 LNHDA, CDR2 SQIVND (reference sequence). In DNA form, the CDR3 reads TGTGCCAGTATCCTTCCCCACAGGGGCGCGAACACCGGGGAGCTGTTTTTT. Translation: CASILPHRGANTGELFF.

This chain connects TRBV30 to TRBJ2-7; D might be TRBD2 (5 bases). V lost 3 bases to trimming and J lost 0 bases, with 12 bases between them. The CDR3 has 14 residues. CDR1 is GTSNPN, CDR2 SVGIG, per germline (reference sequence). CDR3 bases: TGTGCCTGGAGGAGACGGGGAAGCTCCTACGAGCAGTACTTC. This translates into CAWRRRGSSYEQYF.

This clone was observed once. The chain is built from TRBV10-3 and TRBJ1-1; a weak D match, TRBD1 (5 bases). V gave up 6 bases and J gave up 1 base, with 9 bases separating them. In germline, CDR1 is ENHRY, CDR2 SYGVKD. The CDR3 covers 13 residues. CDR3 in amino acids: CAISDSWNTEAFF. CDR3 sequence (DNA): TGTGCCATCAGCGACAGTTGGAACACTGAAGCTTTCTTT.

This chain connects TRBV12-3 or TRBV12-4 to TRBJ2-1, with D maybe TRBD1 (5 bases). V was pared by 10 bases and J by 7 bases, with 17 bases between. CDR3 length: 13 amino acids. The chain's CDR3 is CATLRGRDNEQFF. The CDR3 bases are TGTGCCACACTTAGGGGTAGGGATAATGAGCAGTTCTTC.

The chain carries TRBV27 and TRBJ2-1, with TRBD2 identical over 8 bases. V lost 0 bases, J lost 9 bases, and 16 bases stayed unmatched. Germline CDR1 and CDR2: MNHEY and SMNVEV (reference sequence). The CDR3 extends over 18 amino acids. CDR3: CASSLSLLAGFIAGEQFF. CDR3 DNA sequence: TGTGCCAGCAGTTTATCGCTCTTAGCGGGATTTATTGCGGGTGAGCAGTTCTTC.

V gene TRBV28 combines with J gene TRBJ2-2, with a tentative D call TRBD2 (5 bases). Trimming stripped 6 bases from V and 1 base from J, with 21 bases between. CDR3 length: 18 amino acids. In germline, CDR1 is MDHEN, CDR2 SYDVKM. This chain's CDR3 is CASRASASRRLNTGELFF. The CDR3, as DNA: TGTGCCAGCAGGGCCTCGGCTAGCAGACGATTGAACACCGGGGAGCTGTTTTTT.

V and J are TRBV12-3 or TRBV12-4 and TRBJ2-7, with no clear D. The V and J ends lost 4 bases and 4 bases respectively, with 5 bases between them. The CDR3 contains 11 residues. CDR3 sequence reads: CASSYQYEQYF. CDR3 nucleotides: TGTGCCAGCAGTTACCAGTACGAGCAGTACTTC.

The rearrangement uses TRBV19 and TRBJ1-5; a possible D gene is TRBD1 (5 bases). Germline CDR1 and CDR2: LNHDA and SQIVND (reference sequence). The CDR3 totals 18 residues. Trimming took off 3 bases at V and 1 base at J, with 19 bases between the two ends. In DNA form, the CDR3 reads TGTGCCAGTAGTATTAGTTGGGCCCTTCGGGACAGCAATCAGCCCCAGCATTTT. Amino acid sequence: CASSISWALRDSNQPQHF.